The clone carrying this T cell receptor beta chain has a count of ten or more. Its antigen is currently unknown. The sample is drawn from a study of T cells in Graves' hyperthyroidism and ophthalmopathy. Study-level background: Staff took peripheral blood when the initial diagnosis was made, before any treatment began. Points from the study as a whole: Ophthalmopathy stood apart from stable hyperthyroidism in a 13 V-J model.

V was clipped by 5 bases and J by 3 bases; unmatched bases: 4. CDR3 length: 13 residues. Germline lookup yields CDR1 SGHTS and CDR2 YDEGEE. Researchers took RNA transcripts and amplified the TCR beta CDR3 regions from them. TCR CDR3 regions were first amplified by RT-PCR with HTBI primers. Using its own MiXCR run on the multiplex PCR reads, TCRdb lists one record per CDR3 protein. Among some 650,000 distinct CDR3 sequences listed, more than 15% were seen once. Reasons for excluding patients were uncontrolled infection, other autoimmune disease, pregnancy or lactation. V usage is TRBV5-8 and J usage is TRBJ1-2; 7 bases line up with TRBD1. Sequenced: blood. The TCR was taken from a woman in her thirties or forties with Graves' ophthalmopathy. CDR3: CASSRGLDYGYTF. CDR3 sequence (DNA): TGTGCCAGCAGTAGGGGGCTCGACTATGGCTACACCTTC.